This T cell receptor (beta chain) was recovered during a study of blood T cell repertoires in COVID-19. Study summary: There were acute and convalescent COVID-19 samples, and they came from the United States, Italy and Spain. T cells, B-cell-depleted T cells, or PBMCs provided the cDNA or gDNA that served as material.

The assay was immunoSEQ multiplex PCR, and TCRdb's table has in-frame clones only and misses some. This sample has 250,000 or so clones; nearly 90% occur once, and the top ten carry around 2.3%. The CDR3 runs to 15 residues. The germline CDR1 and CDR2 sequences are LNHDA and SQIVND (reference sequence). V was pared by 10 bases and J by 4 bases, with 20 bases between. This TCR came from a woman aged 55-69 years with COVID-19, enrolled during active disease. The rearrangement links TRBV19 to TRBJ1-5; tentative D call: TRBD1 (6 bases). Sequenced material: peripheral blood. CDR3 nucleotide sequence: TGTGCCACAAAGAGGGTCGCAAGGGGGAATCAGCCCCAGCATTTT. Its translation: CATKRVARGNQPQHF.